What follows are 28 T cell receptor beta chains derived from one specimen sequenced in a study of blood T cell repertoires in COVID-19. Some clones are missing from TCRdb's copy, which holds only in-frame ones; the method was immunoSEQ multiplex PCR. This sample has roughly 80,000 clones, with roughly 87% found just once. The sample consisted of peripheral blood. The receptors were gathered from a man aged 50-60 years with acute or convalescent COVID-19.

The chain links TRBV28 to TRBJ2-5; 7 bases line up with TRBD1. Per germline, CDR1 MDHEN and CDR2 SYDVKM. Losses at the gene ends were 5 bases for V and 0 bases for J; bases not matched to a gene: 6. The CDR3 has 15 amino acids. In DNA form, the CDR3 reads TGTGCCAGCAGTACCGGAACAGGGGACCAAGAGACCCAGTACTTC. Amino acids: CASSTGTGDQETQYF.

This chain links TRBV19 with TRBJ1-6; the match to TRBD1 covers 7 bases. Germline V CDR1 and CDR2: LNHDA, SQIVND (reference sequence). CDR3 length: 15 amino acids. Unmatched junction bases numbered 8, after V lost 10 bases and J lost 2 bases. DNA for the CDR3: TGTGCCACCCAGGAGGGGACAGCCTATAATTCACCCCTCCACTTT. Residues: CATQEGTAYNSPLHF. Variable domain in full (rest from reference TRBV19 and TRBJ1-6): DGGITQSPKYLFRKEGQNVTLSCEQNLNHDAMYWYRQDPGQGLRLIYYSQIVNDFQKGDIAEGYSVSREKKESFPLTVTSAQKNPTAFYLCATQEGTAYNSPLHFGNGTRLTVT.

The chain carries TRBV11-3 and TRBJ2-1, with 8 positions matching TRBD2. CDR1 is SGHNT and CDR2 is YENEEA in the germline V gene. This CDR3 comprises 14 residues. J lost 7 bases, V lost 5 bases, and 7 bases had no gene match. The chain's CDR3 is CASSPGLDQNEQFF. The DNA of the CDR3 is TGTGCCAGCAGCCCGGGACTAGACCAGAATGAGCAGTTCTTC.

The chain has TRBV19 and TRBJ2-7; 15 nucleotides align to TRBD2. V shed 5 bases, J shed 4 bases, and the junction held 9 bases outside the gene matches. CDR3 size: 17 residues. CDR1 is LNHDA, CDR2 SQIVND, per germline (reference sequence). CDR3 sequence: CASSSGLAGGLWYEQYF. The CDR3 nucleotides are TGTGCCAGTAGTTCCGGACTAGCGGGGGGGCTTTGGTACGAGCAGTACTTC.

The rearrangement joins TRBV6-2 or TRBV6-3 to TRBJ2-2, with 12 bases that match TRBD1. This CDR3 is built from 18 residues. Trimming at V came to 2 bases and at J to 3 bases, leaving 7 bases not matched to a gene. The germline CDR1 and CDR2 sequences are MNHEY and SVGEGT. CDR3 amino acids: CASSYHRDRGLHTGELFF. CDR3 bases: TGTGCCAGCAGTTACCACCGGGACAGGGGGCTTCACACCGGGGAGCTGTTTTTT.

This clone was counted only a few times. This rearrangement joins TRBV7-9 to TRBJ1-3, with unresolved D. Trimming stripped 5 bases from V and 0 bases from J, with 11 bases between. This CDR3 has 15 residues. Germline V lookup: CDR1 SEHNR, CDR2 FQNEAQ (reference sequence). CDR3: CASSPRGSSGNTIYF. DNA for the CDR3: TGTGCCAGCAGCCCAAGAGGGAGCTCTGGAAACACCATATATTTT.

The rearrangement joins TRBV18 to TRBJ1-2, with D tentatively TRBD1 (5 bases). The ends were cut back, 1 base at V and 0 bases at J, with 9 bases in the middle. The CDR3 length is 15 residues. Germline V gene lookup returns CDR1 KGHSH and CDR2 LQKENI. CDR3 sequence reads: CASSPQGLPNYGYTF. The CDR3 DNA sequence: TGTGCCAGCTCACCACAGGGGCTCCCTAACTATGGCTACACCTTC.

The genes are TRBV2 and TRBJ2-5, with 7 bases matching TRBD2. V lost 7 bases to trimming and J lost 5 bases; unmatched junction nucleotides: 1. The CDR3 consists of 11 residues. In germline, CDR1 is SNHLY, CDR2 FYNNEI. In nucleotides, the CDR3 is TGTGCCAGCACCGGGGGGGAGACCCAGTACTTC. Its protein is CASTGGETQYF. The entire variable domain, with the rest obtained from reference TRBV2 and TRBJ2-5, is as follows: EPEVTQTPSHQVTQMGQEVILRCVPISNHLYFYWYRQILGQKVEFLVSFYNNEISEKSEIFDDQFSVERPDGSNFTLKIRSTKLEDSAMYFCASTGGETQYFGPGTRLLVL.

This chain joins TRBV5-6 and TRBJ2-3; 16 bases line up with TRBD2. Per the germline V gene, CDR1 is SGHDT and CDR2 is YYEEEE. V lost 5 bases and J lost 4; bases outside the gene matches: 7. The CDR3 totals 17 residues. In DNA, the CDR3 is TGTGCCAGCAGTGCGGGACTAGCGGGGGGGCCGGCAGATACGCAGTATTTT. This encodes CASSAGLAGGPADTQYF.

V gene TRBV6-6 combines with J gene TRBJ2-3; 13 bases are shared with TRBD2. This CDR3 is built from 16 residues. V was clipped by 4 bases and J by 6 bases; unmatched bases: 7. Germline-derived CDR1 and CDR2 are MNHNY and SVGAGI (reference sequence). The CDR3: CASSFTSGGAVDTQYF. Here the CDR3 DNA reads TGTGCCAGCAGTTTCACTAGCGGGGGGGCGGTGGATACGCAGTATTTT.

This chain connects TRBV9 to TRBJ2-5; 9 bases map to TRBD2. CDR1 SGDLS and CDR2 YYNGEE come from the germline V gene. The J segment lost 0 bases and the V segment lost 4 bases, leaving 10 bases of the junction unmatched. CDR3 size: 17 residues. The CDR3 sequence: CASSPLARTSDQETQYF. For the CDR3, the DNA is TGTGCCAGCAGCCCCCTGGCCCGGACTAGCGACCAAGAGACCCAGTACTTC.

Only one count was recorded for this clone. The chain is built from TRBV7-3 and TRBJ1-2, with 8 bases matching TRBD1. The CDR3 extends over 14 amino acids. Germline loops: CDR1 SGHTA, CDR2 FQGTGA. Losses at the gene ends were 4 bases for V and 5 bases for J; bases not matched to a gene: 6. The CDR3 nucleotides are TGTGCCAGCAGCTGGGGGACAGGAGGGTATGGCTACACCTTC. Protein: CASSWGTGGYGYTF.

This clone was seen just once. The chain is built from TRBV24-1 and TRBJ2-7; 10 bases align to TRBD1. The V segment lost 0 bases and the J segment 4 bases; nucleotides outside the gene matches: 5. Germline-derived CDR1 and CDR2 are KGHDR and SFDVKD. CDR3 length: 16 amino acids. The CDR3 protein is CATSDLQGQGGYEQYF. CDR3 DNA: TGTGCCACCAGTGATTTGCAAGGACAGGGGGGGTACGAGCAGTACTTC.

The gene calls are TRBV5-1 and TRBJ1-6; 7 bases fit TRBD1. Trimming cost V 0 bases and J 9 bases; bases outside gene matches: 6. There are 15 residues in the CDR3. Germline CDR1 SGHRS, CDR2 YFSETQ. The CDR3 sequence is CASSLAQGNGSPLHF. The CDR3 DNA reads TGCGCCAGCAGCTTGGCACAGGGGAACGGTTCACCCCTCCACTTT.

This clone was observed a handful of times. The chain joins TRBV6-2 or TRBV6-3 to TRBJ2-5, with 7 bases that match TRBD2. CDR1 and CDR2 from the germline V gene are MNHEY and SVGEGT. Losses at the gene ends were 0 bases for V and 1 base for J; bases not matched to a gene: 5. This CDR3 spans 16 amino acids. CDR3 DNA sequence: TGTGCCAGCAGTTACTCTACCTGGACTAGCCAAGAGACCCAGTACTTC. Its translation is CASSYSTWTSQETQYF.

This chain connects TRBV19 to TRBJ1-5; 7 nucleotides line up with TRBD1. The J segment lost 6 bases and the V segment lost 4 bases, leaving 6 bases of the junction unmatched. Germline V CDR1 and CDR2: LNHDA, SQIVND (reference sequence). This CDR3 is built from 14 residues. CDR3 in DNA: TGTGCCAGTAGTACTAACAGGGGAGCTCAGCCCCAGCATTTT. It translates to CASSTNRGAQPQHF.

V usage is TRBV28 and J usage is TRBJ1-2, with 8 bases lining up with TRBD1. V dropped 6 bases and J dropped 8; count of bases not matched to a gene: 14. Germline V lookup: CDR1 MDHEN, CDR2 SYDVKM. The CDR3 is 15 residues long. The CDR3 sequence is CASSGLWQGAGGYTF. Here the CDR3 DNA reads TGTGCCAGCAGCGGGTTATGGCAGGGGGCAGGAGGCTACACCTTC.

This clone was observed a single time. V gene TRBV5-1 combines with J gene TRBJ2-1, with 7 positions matching TRBD1. CDR3 length: 15 residues. J lost 4 bases, V lost 4 bases, and 8 bases had no gene match. The V gene's germline CDR1 is SGHRS and CDR2 YFSETQ. CDR3: CASSNGQEKYNEQFF. CDR3 DNA sequence: TGCGCCAGCAGCAACGGACAGGAAAAATACAATGAGCAGTTCTTC.

The chain couples TRBV7-9 to TRBJ1-2; 12 bases are a match to TRBD1. Per the germline V gene, CDR1 is SEHNR and CDR2 is FQNEAQ (reference sequence). CDR3 length equals 18 residues. V lost 4 bases, J lost 4 bases, and 13 bases stayed unmatched. Written as DNA, the CDR3 is TGTGCCAGCAGCTCGTACCGTACTCGGGGACAGGGGGCCTATGGCTACACCTTC. Its protein product is CASSSYRTRGQGAYGYTF.

This chain links TRBV28 with TRBJ2-7; maybe TRBD2 (5 bases). The V end was cut by 2 bases, the J end by 4 bases, with 6 bases between. Germline CDR1 reads MDHEN; CDR2 reads SYDVKM. The length of the CDR3 is 12 residues. The CDR3 reads CASSLEGYEQYF. The DNA for the CDR3 is TGTGCCAGCAGTTTAGAGGGTTACGAGCAGTACTTC.

Only a few counts were recorded for this clone. The rearrangement joins TRBV27 to TRBJ1-5; D perhaps matches TRBD1 (6 bases). Trimming stripped 5 bases from V and 6 bases from J, with 14 bases between. CDR3 length: 14 amino acids. Germline V gives CDR1 MNHEY, CDR2 SMNVEV (reference sequence). Written as DNA, the CDR3 is TGTGCCAGCAGTACGACAGGTGAGGGTCAGCCCCAGCATTTT. It yields the protein CASSTTGEGQPQHF.

This clone has a single count. This rearrangement joins TRBV7-2 to TRBJ2-2; D is possibly TRBD1 (6 bases). The CDR3 consists of 16 residues. CDR1 SGHTA and CDR2 FQGNSA come from the germline V gene. V was cut by 1 base and J by 4 bases, with 13 bases left in between. CDR3 sequence (DNA): TGTGCCAGCAGCTTAGGGGGAACAGGGATCACCGGGGAGCTGTTTTTT. Its protein is CASSLGGTGITGELFF.

This clone was counted once. CDR3 sequence (DNA): TGTGCCAGCAGCCAAGGGGGGACAGGGACTTACCACGAGCAGTACTTC. This gives the protein CASSQGGTGTYHEQYF. This rearrangement joins TRBV4-2 to TRBJ2-7; 9 positions match TRBD1. The V gene end was trimmed by 1 base and the J gene end by 5 bases; junction bases not matched to a gene: 9. The germline gives CDR1 LGHNA, CDR2 YNFKEQ. There are 16 residues in the CDR3.

A single count supports this clone. V and J are TRBV28 and TRBJ2-3; a weak D match, TRBD1 (5 bases). Germline lookup yields CDR1 MDHEN and CDR2 SYDVKM. The CDR3 loop spans 16 amino acids. V gave up 3 bases and J gave up 0 bases, with 13 bases separating them. CDR3 residues: CASSFYPTDSTDTQYF. The CDR3, as DNA: TGTGCCAGCAGTTTTTACCCGACAGATAGCACAGATACGCAGTATTTT.

The gene calls are TRBV29-1 and TRBJ2-1; TRBD2 is a possible D gene (6 bases). Germline assignment: CDR1 SQVTM and CDR2 ANQGSEA. This CDR3 is 14 amino acids long. The CDR3 DNA reads as TGCAGTGACCGAGTGTCGGGGGCCTACAATGAGCAGTTCTTC. It yields the protein CSDRVSGAYNEQFF.

The chain uses TRBV28 and TRBJ1-1; TRBD1 aligns across 7 bases. The CDR3 is 13 residues long. Germline-derived CDR1 and CDR2 are MDHEN and SYDVKM. Unmatched junction bases numbered 3, after V lost 4 bases and J lost 4 bases. The CDR3 here is CASSSRQGTEAFF. The CDR3 nucleotides read TGTGCCAGCAGTTCCCGACAGGGCACTGAAGCTTTCTTT. Full variable domain (outside the CDR3, taken from reference TRBV28 and TRBJ1-1): DVKVTQSSRYLVKRTGEKVFLECVQDMDHENMFWYRQDPGLGLRLIYFSYDVKMKEKGDIPEGYSVSREKKERFSLILESASTNQTSMYLCASSSRQGTEAFFGQGTRLTVV.

The V and J genes are TRBV27 and TRBJ2-7, with D possibly being TRBD2 (6 bases). Germline V gene data show CDR1 as MNHEY and CDR2 as SMNVEV (reference sequence). CDR3 size: 14 residues. Deletions cut 5 bases from V and 0 bases from J, with 11 bases between. The CDR3 DNA follows: TGTGCCAGCAGTCCGGGACTGGGCTCCTACGAGCAGTACTTC. Encoded protein: CASSPGLGSYEQYF.

This clone was recorded a few times. The J gene is TRBJ1-5, the V gene TRBV6-5, with D perhaps TRBD1 (5 bases). Germline V CDR1 and CDR2: MNHEY, SVGAGI. The CDR3 is 14 amino acids. The V end was cut by 6 bases, the J end by 0 bases, with 9 bases between. CDR3 loop: CASRSGISNQPQHF. The DNA of the CDR3 is TGTGCCAGCAGATCAGGGATTAGCAATCAGCCCCAGCATTTT.